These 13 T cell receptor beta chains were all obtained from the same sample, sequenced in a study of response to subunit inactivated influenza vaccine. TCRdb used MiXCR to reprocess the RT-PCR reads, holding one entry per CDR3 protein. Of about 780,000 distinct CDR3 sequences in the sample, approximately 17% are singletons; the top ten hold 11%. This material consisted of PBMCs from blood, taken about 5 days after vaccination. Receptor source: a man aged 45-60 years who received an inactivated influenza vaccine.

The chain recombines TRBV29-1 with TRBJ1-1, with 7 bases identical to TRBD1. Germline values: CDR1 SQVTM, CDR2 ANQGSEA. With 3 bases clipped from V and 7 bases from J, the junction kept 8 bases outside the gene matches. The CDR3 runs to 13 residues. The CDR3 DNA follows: TGCAGCGTTGACAGGGGGGAAACTGGTGAAGCTTTCTTT. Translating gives CSVDRGETGEAFF.

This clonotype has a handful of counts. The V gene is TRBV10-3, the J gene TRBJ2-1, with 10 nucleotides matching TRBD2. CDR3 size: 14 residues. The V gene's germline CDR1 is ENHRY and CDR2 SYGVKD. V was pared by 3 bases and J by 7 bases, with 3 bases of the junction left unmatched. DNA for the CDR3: TGTGCCATCAGTGAAATAGCGGGGGGAAATGAGCAGTTCTTC. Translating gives CAISEIAGGNEQFF.

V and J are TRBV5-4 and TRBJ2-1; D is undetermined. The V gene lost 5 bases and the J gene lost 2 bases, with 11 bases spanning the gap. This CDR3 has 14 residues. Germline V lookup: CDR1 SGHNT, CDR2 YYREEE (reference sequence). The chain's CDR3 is CASSAVGPYNEQFF. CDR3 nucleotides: TGTGCCAGCAGTGCTGTCGGGCCCTACAATGAGCAGTTCTTC.

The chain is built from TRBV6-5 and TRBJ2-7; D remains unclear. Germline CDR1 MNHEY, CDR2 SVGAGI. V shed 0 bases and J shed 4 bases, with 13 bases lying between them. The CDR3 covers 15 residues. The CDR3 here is CASSYSISGVYEQYF. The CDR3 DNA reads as TGTGCCAGCAGTTACTCGATCTCAGGTGTGTACGAGCAGTACTTC.

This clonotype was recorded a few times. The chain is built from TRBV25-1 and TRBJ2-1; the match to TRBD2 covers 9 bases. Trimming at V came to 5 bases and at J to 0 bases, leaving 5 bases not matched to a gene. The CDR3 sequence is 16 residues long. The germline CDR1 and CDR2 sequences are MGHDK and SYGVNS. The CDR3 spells CASSPPGLASYNEQFF. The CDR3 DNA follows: TGTGCCAGCAGTCCCCCGGGACTAGCCTCCTACAATGAGCAGTTCTTC.

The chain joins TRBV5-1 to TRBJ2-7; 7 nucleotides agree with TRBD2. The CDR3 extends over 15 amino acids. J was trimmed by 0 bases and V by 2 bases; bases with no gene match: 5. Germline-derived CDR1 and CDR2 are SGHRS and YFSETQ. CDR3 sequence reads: CASSFSGTISYEQYF. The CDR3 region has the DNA TGCGCCAGCAGCTTTTCGGGGACTATCTCCTACGAGCAGTACTTC.

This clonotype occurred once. CDR3 residues: CASSEAEAGGPDTQYF. The CDR3 coding sequence is TGTGCCAGCAGTGAAGCTGAAGCGGGGGGGCCAGATACGCAGTATTTT. This chain joins TRBV2 and TRBJ2-3; TRBD2 matches 10 bases. The CDR3 has 16 amino acids. CDR1 is SNHLY and CDR2 is FYNNEI in the germline V gene. J lost 4 bases, V lost 0 bases, and 4 bases had no gene match.

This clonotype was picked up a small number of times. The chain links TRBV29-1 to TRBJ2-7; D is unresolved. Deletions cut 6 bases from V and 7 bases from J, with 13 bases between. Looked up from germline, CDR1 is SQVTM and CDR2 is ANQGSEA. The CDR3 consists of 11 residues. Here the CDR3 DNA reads TGCAGCGTACTGCAGGCGAAGGAGCAGTACTTC. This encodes CSVLQAKEQYF.

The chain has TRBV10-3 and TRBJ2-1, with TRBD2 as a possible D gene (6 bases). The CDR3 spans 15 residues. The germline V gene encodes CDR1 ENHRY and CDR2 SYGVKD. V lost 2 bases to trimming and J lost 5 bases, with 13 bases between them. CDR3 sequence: CAISENIAVNNEQFF. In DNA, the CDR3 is TGTGCCATCAGTGAGAATATAGCGGTAAACAATGAGCAGTTCTTC.

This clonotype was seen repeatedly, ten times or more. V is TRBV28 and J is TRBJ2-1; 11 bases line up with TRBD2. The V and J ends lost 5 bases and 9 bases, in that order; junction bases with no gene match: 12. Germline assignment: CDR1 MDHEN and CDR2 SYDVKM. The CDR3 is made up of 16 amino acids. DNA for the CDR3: TGTGCCAGCAGTCCCTTTAGCGGGAGGGCCGGGGTTGAGCAGTTCTTC. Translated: CASSPFSGRAGVEQFF.

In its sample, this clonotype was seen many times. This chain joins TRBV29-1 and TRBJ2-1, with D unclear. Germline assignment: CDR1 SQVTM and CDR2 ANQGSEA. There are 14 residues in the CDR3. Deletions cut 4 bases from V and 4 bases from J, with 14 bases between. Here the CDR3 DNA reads TGCAGCGTTGTTGTCCTGACGGAATACAATGAGCAGTTCTTC. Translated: CSVVVLTEYNEQFF.

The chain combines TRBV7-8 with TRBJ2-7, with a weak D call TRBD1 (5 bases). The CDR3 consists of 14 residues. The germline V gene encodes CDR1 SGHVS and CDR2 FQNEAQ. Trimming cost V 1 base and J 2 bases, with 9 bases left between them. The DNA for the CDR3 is TGTGCCAGCAGCTTAGGACTCAGGGCCTACGAGCAGTACTTC. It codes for CASSLGLRAYEQYF.

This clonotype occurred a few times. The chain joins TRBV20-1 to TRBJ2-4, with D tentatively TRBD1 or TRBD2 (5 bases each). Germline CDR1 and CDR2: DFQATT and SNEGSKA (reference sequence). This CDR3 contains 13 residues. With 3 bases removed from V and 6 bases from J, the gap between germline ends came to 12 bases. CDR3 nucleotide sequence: TGCAGTGCTAGTGGGGGAATTGTAAACATTCAGTACTTC. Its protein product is CSASGGIVNIQYF.